This T cell receptor beta chain was sequenced in a study of response to subunit inactivated influenza vaccine. The ends were cut back, 7 bases at V and 7 bases at J, with 11 bases in the middle. The CDR3 sequence is 11 residues long. The germline CDR1 and CDR2 sequences are ENHRY and SYGVKD. General observations from the study: Seasonal influenza vaccination, on each occasion, was suggested by the authors to recruit few new T cells.

This clonotype was counted a few times. Its antigen is unknown. TCRdb called the RT-PCR reads again in MiXCR, with one record for every CDR3 protein. The top ten hold approximately 35% of the sample, which has roughly 160,000 distinct CDR3 sequences, 9.5% to 12% seen once. V gene TRBV10-3 combines with J gene TRBJ2-7; TRBD1 is a possible D gene (6 bases). The receptor was isolated from a man in his fifties or sixties who received an inactivated influenza vaccine. The sequenced sample was CD8+ T cells sorted from PBMCs, obtained 23 to 25 months after vaccination. CDR3 region: CAITQGNEQYF. CDR3 DNA sequence: TGTGCCATCACCCAGGGGAATGAGCAGTACTTC.